This TCR beta chain was sequenced during a study of blood T cells in healthy people across ages. On the study more broadly: With template switching, about one barcoded beta molecule was captured per two T cells.

With respect to this clonotype: Its antigen remains unidentified.

The authors ran a second PCR of about 7 to 11 cycles using a sample-barcoded 5' primer and a J-beta primer mix. One entry per CDR3 protein, called by TCRdb with MiXCR from the 5' RACE reads. The sample has 2 million or so distinct CDR3 sequences, approximately 50% seen once. The germline gives CDR1 DFQATT, CDR2 SNEGSKA (reference sequence). Unmatched junction bases numbered 7, after V lost 3 bases and J lost 5 bases. The CDR3 loop spans 13 amino acids. Points from the study as a whole: Roughly linearly, TCR beta diversity per million T cells fell as age increased.

The receptor's source is a woman aged 40 to 55 in good health. Sequencing was carried out using blood. The chain employs TRBV20-1 and TRBJ2-7; 7 bases agree with TRBD1. CDR3 amino acids: CSARGEGADEQYF. CDR3 coding DNA: TGCAGTGCTAGGGGAGAGGGGGCTGACGAGCAGTACTTC.